The clone carrying this T cell receptor (beta chain) turned up a few times. TCRdb re-called the RT-PCR reads with MiXCR, one entry per CDR3 protein. Of about 700,000 distinct CDR3 sequences listed, approximately 14% are singletons. This specimen comes from a study of response to subunit inactivated influenza vaccine. Germline V gene data show CDR1 as DFQATT and CDR2 as SNEGSKA (reference sequence). After removal of 5 bases from V and 5 bases from J, the junction contained 4 bases not matched to a gene. CDR3 length: 14 residues. The TCR comes from a man aged 45-65 years who received an inactivated influenza vaccine. This chain uses TRBV20-1 with TRBJ2-1, with 12 bases that match TRBD2. Source: PBMCs from blood, taken about 11 days after vaccination. The CDR3 sequence is CSAWTSGVNNEQFF. The DNA of the CDR3 is TGCAGTGCTTGGACTAGCGGGGTAAACAATGAGCAGTTCTTC.